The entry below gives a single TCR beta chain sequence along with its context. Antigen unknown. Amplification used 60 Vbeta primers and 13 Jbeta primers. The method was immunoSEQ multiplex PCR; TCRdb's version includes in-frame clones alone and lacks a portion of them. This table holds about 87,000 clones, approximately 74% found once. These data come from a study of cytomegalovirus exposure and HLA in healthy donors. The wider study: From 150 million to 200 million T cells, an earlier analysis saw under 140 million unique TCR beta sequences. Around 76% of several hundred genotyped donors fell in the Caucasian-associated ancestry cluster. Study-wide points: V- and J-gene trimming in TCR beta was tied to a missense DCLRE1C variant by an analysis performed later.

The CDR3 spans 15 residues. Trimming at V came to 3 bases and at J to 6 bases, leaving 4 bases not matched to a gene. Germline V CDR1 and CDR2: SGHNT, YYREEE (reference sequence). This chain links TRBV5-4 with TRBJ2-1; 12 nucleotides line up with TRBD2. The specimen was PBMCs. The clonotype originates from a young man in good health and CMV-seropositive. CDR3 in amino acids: CASSSSGGAINEQFF. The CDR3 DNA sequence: TGTGCCAGCAGCTCTAGCGGGGGGGCCATCAATGAGCAGTTCTTC.